The rows below give T cell receptor beta chains drawn from one sample of a study of blood T cell repertoires in COVID-19. The method was immunoSEQ multiplex PCR; TCRdb's version includes in-frame clones alone and lacks a portion of them. The sample gives some 190,000 clones, approximately 77% of which show up once; about 10% is in the top ten. The sequenced material came from peripheral blood. These receptors all come from a woman aged 80 or older with active or convalescent COVID-19. CDR3s include the opening cysteine and the closing phenylalanine or tryptophan. The order of the fields is D gene, clone size, J gene, V gene, CDR3 protein, CDR3 DNA. The D gene is left open where the match is weak. Clone size is stated in some rows and not others, as once, few, many or a class when expanded.

NA,NA,TRBJ2-3,TRBV15,CATSRSITDTQYF,TGTGCCACTAGCAGATCCATCACAGATACGCAGTATTTT
NA,NA,TRBJ2-1,TRBV7-9,CASSLGLANNEQFF,TGTGCCAGCAGCCTGGGACTGGCTAACAATGAGCAGTTCTTC
TRBD1,NA,TRBJ2-5,TRBV5-1,CASSITQGARWETQYF,TGCGCCAGCAGCATTACACAGGGGGCGCGGTGGGAGACCCAGTACTTC
NA,NA,TRBJ1-1,TRBV28,CASSLTPTGNTEAFF,TGTGCCAGCAGTTTAACCCCAACAGGGAACACTGAAGCTTTCTTT
TRBD1,NA,TRBJ1-1,TRBV7-8,CASSLGGQLNTEAFF,TGTGCCAGCAGCTTAGGGGGACAGCTGAACACTGAAGCTTTCTTT
TRBD2,NA,TRBJ2-3,TRBV18,CASSPTSGRATDTQYF,TGTGCCAGCTCACCTACTAGCGGGAGGGCCACAGATACGCAGTATTTT
TRBD1,few,TRBJ2-7,TRBV6-5,CASIRTGVRGYEQYF,TGTGCCAGCATCAGGACAGGGGTGAGGGGGTACGAGCAGTACTTC
TRBD1,NA,TRBJ1-4,TRBV27,CASSPNRGPNEKLFF,TGTGCCAGCAGTCCCAACAGGGGGCCTAATGAAAAACTGTTTTTT
TRBD1,NA,TRBJ1-2,TRBV7-8,CASSLGQGARGYTF,TGTGCCAGCAGCTTAGGGCAGGGGGCGAGGGGCTACACCTTC
TRBD2,NA,TRBJ2-1,TRBV13,CASSVSGVEQFF,TGTGCCAGCAGCGTGAGCGGGGTTGAGCAGTTCTTC
NA,NA,TRBJ1-1,TRBV5-1,CASRPGPQATEAFF,TGCGCCAGCAGGCCGGGCCCACAGGCCACTGAAGCTTTCTTT
NA,NA,TRBJ1-1,TRBV14,CASSQDSLTAREAFF,TGTGCCAGCAGCCAAGATAGTTTGACAGCCCGTGAAGCTTTCTTT
NA,few,TRBJ1-1,TRBV6-6,CASSNSREGTEAFF,TGTGCCAGCTCTAACTCCAGGGAGGGCACTGAAGCTTTCTTT
NA,few,TRBJ1-2,TRBV2,CASSEADYGYTF,TGTGCCAGCAGTGAGGCCGACTATGGCTACACCTTC
NA,NA,TRBJ2-5,TRBV5-5,CASSLGGHLQETQYF,TGTGCCAGCAGCTTGGGGGGACATCTGCAAGAGACCCAGTACTTC
TRBD2,NA,TRBJ2-5,TRBV5-4,CASSLGGVPETQYF,TGTGCCAGCAGCCTGGGGGGGGTCCCAGAGACCCAGTACTTC
NA,NA,TRBJ2-1,TRBV7-2,CASSSWASSSYNEQFF,TGTGCCAGCAGCTCCTGGGCAAGCAGCTCCTACAATGAGCAGTTCTTC
NA,NA,TRBJ1-6,TRBV4-1,CASSQVRGSPLHF,TGCGCCAGCAGCCAAGTCCGAGGTTCACCCCTCCACTTT
NA,NA,TRBJ2-1,TRBV3-1/TRBV3-2,CASSPRRGVLNEQFF,TGTGCCAGCAGCCCTCGCAGGGGGGTTCTCAATGAGCAGTTCTTC
NA,NA,TRBJ2-3,TRBV5-4,CASSLARGWDTQYF,TGTGCCAGCAGCTTGGCGCGGGGCTGGGATACGCAGTATTTT
NA,NA,TRBJ1-3,TRBV5-1,CASSSGDGNTIYF,TGCGCCAGCAGCTCAGGGGACGGAAACACCATATATTTT
NA,NA,TRBJ1-1,TRBV7-6,CASSFQFEAFF,TGTGCCAGCAGCTTTCAATTTGAAGCTTTCTTT
NA,NA,TRBJ1-2,TRBV4-1,CASSQVESSRDGYTF,TGCGCCAGCAGCCAAGTGGAATCCTCACGGGATGGCTACACCTTC
TRBD2,NA,TRBJ2-5,TRBV19,CASSSRPGGIQETQYF,TGTGCCAGTAGTAGCCGGCCGGGGGGTATCCAAGAGACCCAGTACTTC
TRBD1,NA,TRBJ2-1,TRBV7-2,CASSQGAPRHEQFF,TGTGCCAGCAGCCAGGGGGCGCCAAGGCATGAGCAGTTCTTC
NA,NA,TRBJ2-2,TRBV9,CASRTGNTGELFF,TGTGCCTCCCGGACGGGAAACACCGGGGAGCTGTTTTTT
TRBD2,NA,TRBJ2-1,TRBV5-1,CASSWTSGTYNEQFF,TGCGCCAGCAGCTGGACTAGCGGAACCTACAATGAGCAGTTCTTC
NA,NA,TRBJ2-5,TRBV5-1,CASSLAGGAEETQYF,TGCGCCAGCAGCTTGGCTGGGGGCGCAGAGGAGACCCAGTACTTC
NA,NA,TRBJ1-3,TRBV7-9,CASSPVAGYGNTIYF,TGTGCCAGCAGCCCCGTGGCAGGGTACGGAAACACCATATATTTT
TRBD2,NA,TRBJ2-3,TRBV10-1,CASSIGLAGNTQYF,TGCGCCAGCAGCATAGGACTAGCGGGGAATACGCAGTATTTT
NA,few,TRBJ1-6,TRBV9,CASSATPGGGRNNSPLHF,TGTGCCAGCAGCGCTACTCCCGGTGGGGGGAGGAATAATTCACCCCTCCACTTT
TRBD1,NA,TRBJ2-1,TRBV18,CASSPSTGGYNEQFF,TGTGCCAGCTCACCATCCACAGGGGGCTACAATGAGCAGTTCTTC
NA,NA,TRBJ2-7,TRBV27,CATSGQTSEQYF,TGTGCCACCTCCGGACAAACGAGCGAGCAGTACTTC
NA,NA,TRBJ1-6,TRBV5-1,CASRDGGASYNSPLHF,TGCGCCAGCAGAGACGGGGGTGCATCCTATAATTCACCCCTCCACTTT
NA,NA,TRBJ2-1,TRBV29-1,CSILAYNEQFF,TGCAGCATACTGGCCTACAATGAGCAGTTCTTC
TRBD1,NA,TRBJ1-5,TRBV28,CASSSLTGVNQPQHF,TGTGCCAGCAGTTCCCTGACAGGGGTAAACCAGCCCCAGCATTTT
NA,NA,TRBJ1-3,TRBV5-3,CARSPNREGNTIYF,TGTGCCAGAAGCCCAAACAGGGAAGGAAACACCATATATTTT
NA,NA,TRBJ1-4,TRBV19,CASSSRTLSEKLFF,TGTGCCAGTAGTTCTCGGACACTCAGTGAAAAACTGTTTTTT
NA,NA,TRBJ1-4,TRBV28,CASSSYSATNEKLFF,TGTGCCAGCAGTTCCTACAGTGCAACTAATGAAAAACTGTTTTTT
TRBD1,NA,TRBJ1-6,TRBV10-3,CAISDRDRGYNSPLHF,TGTGCCATCAGTGACAGGGACAGGGGATATAATTCACCCCTCCACTTT
NA,NA,TRBJ2-1,TRBV20-1,CSASAGGWNEQFF,TGCAGTGCTAGTGCAGGGGGGTGGAATGAGCAGTTCTTC
TRBD1,NA,TRBJ1-4,TRBV5-1,CASSLWGQGGEKLFF,TGCGCCAGCAGCTTGTGGGGACAGGGGGGTGAAAAACTGTTTTTT
TRBD2,NA,TRBJ2-3,TRBV6-6,CASSYGGRTDTQYF,TGTGCCAGCAGTTACGGCGGGAGAACAGATACGCAGTATTTT
TRBD2,NA,TRBJ2-2,TRBV3-1/TRBV3-2,CASSHGLAQANTGELFF,TGTGCCAGCAGCCACGGACTAGCGCAGGCGAACACCGGGGAGCTGTTTTTT
TRBD1,NA,TRBJ1-1,TRBV5-1,CASSLAVGQGAEAFF,TGCGCCAGCAGCTTGGCCGTAGGACAGGGGGCTGAAGCTTTCTTT
NA,NA,TRBJ1-2,TRBV4-1,CASSQVRARPANYGYTF,TGCGCCAGCAGCCAAGTGAGGGCCAGGCCCGCTAACTATGGCTACACCTTC
TRBD1,NA,TRBJ1-2,TRBV6-6,CASRPSGTGYGYTF,TGTGCCAGCAGACCGTCGGGGACAGGTTATGGCTACACCTTC
NA,NA,TRBJ2-6,TRBV29-1,CSSYSGGANVLTF,TGCAGCTCCTACTCGGGAGGGGCCAACGTCCTGACTTTC
TRBD2,NA,TRBJ2-1,TRBV27,CASSLRTSGHREQFF,TGTGCCAGCAGTTTGAGGACTAGCGGTCACCGAGAGCAGTTCTTC
NA,NA,TRBJ2-7,TRBV20-1,CSVRLAYEQYF,TGCAGTGTTCGACTAGCCTACGAGCAGTACTTC
NA,NA,TRBJ2-5,TRBV12-2,CASRLSEETQYF,TGTGCAAGTCGCTTAAGCGAGGAGACCCAGTACTTC